This TCR beta chain derives from a study of cytomegalovirus exposure and HLA in healthy donors. In the PCR, 60 Vbeta and 13 Jbeta primers were used. The data were produced by immunoSEQ multiplex PCR, yet TCRdb's version contains in-frame clones alone and is incomplete. The data hold some 150,000 clones, with more than 65% observed a single time. Overall study results and limits: For most TCR beta V segments, an earlier analysis put the productive rate at about 90% or about 30% of the time. Later on, a genetic analysis was performed. It linked a missense variant in DCLRE1C with V- and J-gene trimming of TCR beta. TCR beta sequences reportedly predicted the HLA-A and HLA-B alleles of most subjects accurately.

On this clone: Its cognate antigen is unknown.

With 0 bases removed from V and 5 bases from J, the gap between germline ends came to 8 bases. The CDR3 covers 13 residues. CDR1 and CDR2 from the germline V gene are SGHRS and YFSETQ. The source of this sequence is a woman aged 50 to 60 in good health and CMV-seronegative. The genes are TRBV5-1 and TRBJ1-2; no definite D call. The sample taken for sequencing was PBMCs. This chain's CDR3 is CASSLGLNYGYTF. The CDR3 region has the DNA TGCGCCAGCAGCTTGGGACTCAATTATGGCTACACCTTC.